Below, one TCR beta chain is given with its context. Its antigen is not identified. The investigators reverse transcribed all of the isolated RNA, so they sequenced expressed TCRB transcripts. Sequencing was performed with immunoSEQ multiplex PCR; in TCRdb, only in-frame clones are kept and a portion is missing. The sample has approximately 380,000 clones, around 15% seen once. This record comes from a study of beta chain features in type 1 diabetes. The V and J ends lost 1 base and 3 bases, in that order; junction bases with no gene match: 5. CDR1 and CDR2 (germline): LNHNV, YYDKDF (reference sequence). CDR3 length: 16 residues. Study-wide results and caveats: Patients' naive, central memory and regulatory TCRB repertoires appeared more alike than those of healthy donors. The question left open here concerned HLA type influencing TCRB rearrangement.

The TCR originated in a young woman in good health. The chain combines TRBV15 with TRBJ1-4; the match to TRBD1 covers 7 bases. Sequencing input: naive CD4+ T cells from blood. CDR3 nucleotide sequence: TGTGCCACCAGCAGAGGCCCCGGGACAGCTAATGAAAAACTGTTTTTT. It is translated as CATSRGPGTANEKLFF.